Listed here are 19 T cell receptor beta chains from one sample, sequenced in a study of T cell clones after liver transplantation. Only in-frame clones appear in the TCRdb table, and some are missing; sequencing was by immunoSEQ multiplex PCR. The sample records 9,500 to 10,000 clones, about 72% being singletons. The material sequenced was CD8+ T cells from blood, taken at the approximately 16-month timepoint. The source is a human patient who received a liver transplant. The graft donor may have contributed some T cells.

Points on this clone: A much larger clone sits a single nucleotide away, making a read error possible. The chain has TRBV4-1 and TRBJ2-1; a possible D gene is TRBD2 (5 bases). Trimming cost V 0 bases and J 1 base, with 13 bases left between them. This CDR3 has 17 amino acids. From germline, CDR1 is MGHRA and CDR2 YSYEKL. The CDR3 DNA reads TGCGCCAGCAGCCAAGATTATGAAGCGGAGTCCTACAATGAGCAGTTCTTC. Its translation: CASSQDYEAESYNEQFF.

The rearrangement links TRBV28 to TRBJ1-5; TRBD1 agrees at 7 bases. This CDR3 is 13 amino acids long. CDR1 and CDR2 (germline): MDHEN, SYDVKM. Germline trimming cut 4 bases from V and 7 bases from J; bases unmatched to any gene: 4. The CDR3: CASSSTGKQPQHF. The CDR3 nucleotides are TGTGCCAGCAGTTCGACAGGGAAACAGCCCCAGCATTTT.

This rearrangement joins TRBV19 to TRBJ1-5, with TRBD1 as a possible D gene (5 bases). The CDR3 length is 15 residues. Germline V gene data show CDR1 as LNHDA and CDR2 as SQIVND (reference sequence). Trimming removed 7 bases from V and 1 base from J, with 14 bases in between. The CDR3 DNA follows: TGTGCCAGTACCCCCTTGGGGGGGAGCAATCAGCCCCAGCATTTT. As protein: CASTPLGGSNQPQHF.

The chain has TRBV27 and TRBJ2-7; 11 positions agree with TRBD1. The CDR3 contains 15 residues. Germline V gene data show CDR1 as MNHEY and CDR2 as SMNVEV (reference sequence). V dropped 6 bases and J dropped 5; count of bases not matched to a gene: 9. DNA for the CDR3: TGTGCCAGCAGCTGGACCGGGACAGGGGGTAACGAGCAGTACTTC. Amino acid sequence: CASSWTGTGGNEQYF.

V gene TRBV19 combines with J gene TRBJ2-1; the D is unclear. The CDR3 has 14 residues. Germline V gene sequence: CDR1 LNHDA, CDR2 SQIVND (reference sequence). The ends were cut back, 5 bases at V and 3 bases at J, with 11 bases in the middle. The DNA of the CDR3 is TGTGCCAGTAGTGAGGCACGGATCTACAATGAGCAGTTCTTC. This sequence encodes CASSEARIYNEQFF.

The chain employs TRBV7-9 and TRBJ2-1; TRBD2 matches 7 bases. Germline V gene lookup returns CDR1 SEHNR and CDR2 FQNEAQ (reference sequence). Trimming at V came to 5 bases and at J to 7 bases, leaving 5 bases not matched to a gene. The CDR3 covers 13 residues. Here the CDR3 reads CASSQIGGNEQFF. The CDR3 nucleotides are TGTGCCAGCAGCCAGATCGGGGGGAATGAGCAGTTCTTC.

V is TRBV6-1 and J is TRBJ2-2; TRBD1 matches at 7 bases. The germline CDR1 and CDR2 sequences are MNHNS and SASEGT. This CDR3 is 15 amino acids long. The V and J ends lost 5 bases and 4 bases, in that order; junction bases with no gene match: 7. The CDR3 bases are TGTGCCAGCAGTTCACAGGGGCCAGGCACCGGGGAGCTGTTTTTT. Protein product: CASSSQGPGTGELFF.

CDR3 protein: CASSLSPPAGGGYNEQFF. The CDR3 region has the DNA TGTGCCAGCAGTTTATCGCCCCCAGCGGGAGGGGGGTACAATGAGCAGTTCTTC. The V gene is TRBV27, the J gene TRBJ2-1, with 10 bases lining up with TRBD2. This CDR3 spans 18 amino acids. Per germline, CDR1 MNHEY and CDR2 SMNVEV (reference sequence). V lost 0 bases to trimming and J lost 4 bases; unmatched junction nucleotides: 9.

CDR3 amino acids: CASGTGSYNEQFF. The DNA for the CDR3 is TGTGCCAGCGGGACGGGCTCCTACAATGAGCAGTTCTTC. V gene TRBV19 combines with J gene TRBJ2-1; D possibly matches TRBD1 or TRBD2 (5 bases each). The CDR3 has 13 amino acids. Deletions cut 9 bases from V and 0 bases from J, with 9 bases between. Germline CDR1 is LNHDA and CDR2 is SQIVND (reference sequence).

The J gene is TRBJ2-7, the V gene TRBV5-1; 9 bases fit TRBD1. Trimming removed 0 bases from V and 6 bases from J; junction bases left unmatched: 1. The germline CDR1 and CDR2 sequences are SGHRS and YFSETQ. The CDR3 length is 13 residues. In DNA, the CDR3 is TGCGCCAGCAGCTTGGACAGGGGGCGCGAGCAGTACGTC. Translating gives CASSLDRGREQYV.

V is TRBV29-1 and J is TRBJ2-7; D is possibly TRBD2 (5 bases). Per germline, CDR1 SQVTM and CDR2 ANQGSEA. V gave up 3 bases and J gave up 4 bases, with 7 bases separating them. This CDR3 is built from 11 residues. The chain's CDR3 is CSVDAGYEQYF. The DNA of the CDR3 is TGCAGCGTTGATGCGGGTTACGAGCAGTACTTC.

The CDR3 sequence: CASSSAPSETQYF. DNA for the CDR3: TGTGCCAGCAGCTCGGCGCCCTCGGAGACCCAGTACTTC. The chain recombines TRBV7-9 with TRBJ2-5; no reliable D call. Trimming stripped 4 bases from V and 5 bases from J, with 11 bases between. The CDR3 contains 13 residues. In germline, CDR1 is SEHNR, CDR2 FQNEAQ (reference sequence).

This chain uses TRBV11-3 with TRBJ2-1; the match to TRBD2 covers 9 bases. Losses at the gene ends were 3 bases for V and 9 bases for J; bases not matched to a gene: 9. The CDR3 consists of 15 residues. Germline assignment: CDR1 SGHNT and CDR2 YENEEA. The CDR3 region is CASSFLAGRRTEQFF. The CDR3 nucleotides are TGTGCCAGCAGCTTCCTAGCGGGAAGGCGGACTGAGCAGTTCTTC.

The rearrangement uses TRBV11-3 and TRBJ2-2; perhaps TRBD2 as D (5 bases). The germline CDR1 and CDR2 sequences are SGHNT and YENEEA. Deletions cut 4 bases from V and 3 bases from J, with 18 bases between. This CDR3 spans 17 amino acids. The CDR3 loop is CASSSPPGGSDTGELFF. DNA of the CDR3: TGTGCCAGCAGCTCACCCCCCGGCGGGTCCGACACCGGGGAGCTGTTTTTT.

The V and J genes are TRBV19 and TRBJ2-7; D not certain. V lost 3 bases and J lost 0, with 24 bases in between. From germline, CDR1 is LNHDA and CDR2 SQIVND (reference sequence). CDR3 length equals 19 residues. CDR3 protein: CASSMFFVQGAPSSYEQYF. CDR3 DNA sequence: TGTGCCAGTAGTATGTTCTTTGTCCAAGGCGCACCAAGCTCCTACGAGCAGTACTTC. The full variable domain, its missing parts supplied by reference TRBV19 and TRBJ2-7, is DGGITQSPKYLFRKEGQNVTLSCEQNLNHDAMYWYRQDPGQGLRLIYYSQIVNDFQKGDIAEGYSVSREKKESFPLTVTSAQKNPTAFYLCASSMFFVQGAPSSYEQYFGPGTRLTVT.

This clone was recorded a few times. The chain links TRBV10-3 to TRBJ2-7, with a possible D match to TRBD2 (5 bases). Germline values: CDR1 ENHRY, CDR2 SYGVKD. Trimming shortened V by 7 bases and J by 0 bases, and 22 bases separated the two germline ends. The CDR3 is made up of 17 amino acids. The DNA for the CDR3 is TGTGCCATCACCCATGCTCCCGGGGAAGGGTTCTCCTACGAGCAGTACTTC. Amino acids: CAITHAPGEGFSYEQYF.

The chain has TRBV30 and TRBJ2-1; D gene ambiguous. The V gene lost 0 bases and the J gene lost 7 bases, with 7 bases spanning the gap. The CDR3 contains 12 residues. CDR1 is GTSNPN and CDR2 is SVGIG in the germline V gene (reference sequence). The CDR3 coding sequence is TGTGCCTGGAGTGTACAAGGGAATGAGCAGTTCTTC. It codes for CAWSVQGNEQFF.

This clone turned up a few times. V gene TRBV6-9 combines with J gene TRBJ2-2; 12 bases match TRBD2. Germline loops: CDR1 MNHGY, CDR2 SVAAGI. V shed 3 bases, J shed 4 bases, and the junction held 3 bases outside the gene matches. This CDR3 region has 16 residues. CDR3 in DNA: TGTGCCAGCAGTTACTCGACTAGCGGGAGCACCGGGGAGCTGTTTTTT. The encoded protein is CASSYSTSGSTGELFF.

The chain links TRBV6-1 to TRBJ2-7, with 9 nucleotides matching TRBD1. There are 15 residues in the CDR3. The junction had 7 bases not matched to a gene; V was cut back by 3 bases and J by 4 bases. CDR1 MNHNS and CDR2 SASEGT come from the germline V gene. The CDR3 nucleotides read TGTGCCAGCAGTGATTGGGGACAGGGAGAATACGAGCAGTACGTC. Translation gives CASSDWGQGEYEQYV.